One and the same sample provided the 9 T cell receptor beta chains below, sequenced in a study of beta chain features in type 1 diabetes. These TCRs' antigens remain unknown. What was sequenced were expressed TCRB transcripts, since all of the isolated RNA had been reverse transcribed. The assay was immunoSEQ multiplex PCR, and TCRdb's table has in-frame clones only and misses some. The sample has around 600,000 clones, around 12% seen once; the top ten hold 0.095% to 0.15%. Study conclusions and caveats: Shortening that was moderate but significant affected the TCRB CDR3s of Type 1 diabetes patients in all four CD4+ subsets.

The sequenced material came from naive CD4+ T cells from blood. The receptors were sampled from a man younger than 40 with type 1 diabetes.

In this sample, this clone turned up many times. The genes are TRBV5-1 and TRBJ1-3, with D uncertain. The V end lost 1 base, the J end lost 3 bases, and 5 bases lay between the germline ends. The germline V gene has CDR1 SGHRS and CDR2 YFSETQ. The CDR3 has 13 residues. CDR3 sequence (DNA): TGCGCCAGCAGCTTGTTTCTTGGAAACACCATATATTTT. Protein product: CASSLFLGNTIYF.

Concerning this clone itself: The junction shows a germline mismatch at one end, possibly a read error. This rearrangement joins TRBV10-3 to TRBJ2-2; D is unresolved. The CDR3 is 12 residues long. In germline, CDR1 is ENHRY, CDR2 SYGVKD. Here the CDR3 DNA reads TGTGCCAGCAGTTACTCGGCCGGGGAGCTGTTTTTT. Amino acids: CASSYSAGELFF.

The V and J genes are TRBV23-1 and TRBJ1-5, with 8 bases identical to TRBD1. TRBV23-1 is annotated as an ORF whose role is uncertain. V dropped 0 bases and J dropped 7; count of bases not matched to a gene: 14. This CDR3 contains 18 residues. The DNA for the CDR3 is TGCGCCAGCAGTCAATCTCACCCTTGCCAGGGGGCCGGACAGCCCCAGCATTTT. It encodes CASSQSHPCQGAGQPQHF.

The V and J genes are TRBV11-1 and TRBJ1-6, with D unclear. Per the germline V gene, CDR1 is SGHAT and CDR2 is FQDESV (reference sequence). The CDR3 is 14 amino acids. With 4 bases removed from V and 5 bases from J, the gap between germline ends came to 9 bases. In nucleotides, the CDR3 is TGTGCCAGCAGCTCCGGGCTAAATAATTCACCCCTCCACTTT. This gives the protein CASSSGLNNSPLHF.

The V call is TRBV27, the J call TRBJ2-5; 9 positions agree with TRBD2. Trimming removed 3 bases from V and 5 bases from J; junction bases left unmatched: 4. Looked up from germline, CDR1 is MNHEY and CDR2 is SMNVEV (reference sequence). This CDR3 contains 14 residues. As DNA, the CDR3 is TGTGCCAGCAGTTTGCGGGGGGGCCGGGAGACCCAGTACTTC. Protein: CASSLRGGRETQYF.

V and J are TRBV7-2 and TRBJ2-5, with D possibly TRBD2 on 5 matching bases. CDR1 SGHTA and CDR2 FQGNSA come from the germline V gene. The V and J ends lost 5 bases and 4 bases respectively, with 17 bases between them. This CDR3 contains 15 residues. In DNA, the CDR3 is TGTGCCAGCAGCGGAGGTACGGTTATCGGAGAGACCCAGTACTTC. It codes for CASSGGTVIGETQYF.

The chain has TRBV2 and TRBJ2-3; 11 bases line up with TRBD2. V lost 8 bases, J lost 5 bases, and 15 bases stayed unmatched. The germline gives CDR1 SNHLY, CDR2 FYNNEI. The CDR3 sequence is 17 residues long. The CDR3 loop is CASYETGTSGPKDTQYF. In DNA form, the CDR3 reads TGTGCCAGCTATGAGACCGGGACTAGCGGACCCAAAGATACGCAGTATTTT.

This clone was counted between two and nine times. The genes are TRBV6-6 and TRBJ1-1, with D unclear. The germline CDR1 and CDR2 sequences are MNHNY and SVGAGI (reference sequence). The CDR3 totals 14 residues. V was shortened by 2 bases and J by 4 bases, with 11 bases between the two germline ends. This CDR3 is CASSYERSSTEAFF. CDR3 nucleotide sequence: TGTGCCAGCAGTTACGAAAGGTCCTCCACTGAAGCTTTCTTT.

This chain connects TRBV30 to TRBJ1-6; perhaps TRBD1 as D (5 bases). The germline gives CDR1 GTSNPN, CDR2 SVGIG (reference sequence). The CDR3 sequence is 11 residues long. Between the trimmed V and J ends, which lost 5 bases and 10 bases, there was a span of 9 bases. CDR3 loop: CAWDSESPLHF. For the CDR3, the DNA is TGTGCCTGGGACAGTGAATCACCCCTCCACTTT.